The TCR beta chain under discussion was sequenced for a study of cytomegalovirus exposure and HLA in healthy donors (dated by TCRdb to the late 2010s). Broadly, across the study: According to a later analysis, the approximately 120 validation repertoires were produced on the same platform as the 666 repertoires of the first cohort. The study aimed to test whether signatures of past pathogen exposure could be identified by cataloging public T cell receptors. Besides the first cohort of roughly 700 subjects, a separate validation cohort made up of 120 different subjects was used. To predict cytomegalovirus infection status, the study combined high-throughput TCR immunosequencing, statistical association of individual TCRs with disease status, and machine learning. The study at large found these results: The authors suggested that the approach could potentially be generalized to other disease states and immunological phenotypes. Cytomegalovirus status was reported to be diagnosed by the classifier with high specificity and sensitivity in both the original and validation cohorts. A few of the identified cytomegalovirus-associated TCR beta chains were confirmed in vitro to be specific for cytomegalovirus antigens. The study listed 164 TCR beta chains as associated with cytomegalovirus. A later analysis found that TCRs clustered in the first cohort also tended to co-occur in the 110 or so validation repertoires, with roughly 95% of cluster scores above 0. The validation cohort had no HLA typing available for a later analysis, so co-occurrence within that cohort was assessed over all 130 or so repertoires. While some public TCRs were present in many individuals, most TCR sequences turned up only very rarely across donors.

The donors were included in the validation cohort of roughly 120 subjects, a group kept apart from the 666-subject first cohort. Worth noting for this clone: Its cognate antigen has yet to be identified. There are no base qualities to consult, and no much larger clone falls within one base.

Library creation used the immunoSEQ multiplex PCR assay. Per the original workflow: To diagnose cytomegalovirus status from the catalog of TCR beta chain sequences, a statistical classification framework was built. TCRdb took this table from immuneACCESS and kept in-frame rearrangements with V and J called. Such tables lack part of the clones; where checked against another copy, unresolved V genes explain under half of the gap, and the rest is unexplained. V and J calls and clone size are as listed in that table; D and trimming were resolved from the DNA. The sample table shows about 200,000 clones, and about 79% are seen once. The ten top clones hold roughly 12% of the sample. The sample was PBMCs. This TCR came from a woman in her 30s in good health and CMV-seropositive.

The CDR3 is CASSEAGLDNEKLFF. The DNA is TGTGCCAGCAGTGAAGCGGGACTTGATAATGAAAAACTGTTTTTT. The chain couples TRBV2 to TRBJ1-4; the D region possibly corresponds to TRBD1 (5 bases align). There are 15 amino acids in the CDR3, from cysteine to phenylalanine inclusive. Kept here is only the CDR3 DNA, which spans 45 bases and is read in frame from base 1. Trimming takes 0 bases from V and 4 bases from J, and the germline ends sit 9 bases apart. Based on the germline V gene, the CDR1 and CDR2 sequences are SNHLY and FYNNEI.